This entry concerns a single T cell receptor beta chain. Its antigen is unknown. No base-level quality is on record; no much larger clone is a single base apart. The CDR3 measures 18 amino acids from cysteine to phenylalanine. Left in the record is the CDR3 DNA by itself, 54 bases read in frame from the first base. A distance of 27 bases separates the germline ends of V and J, which lose 9 bases and 2 bases respectively. The germline V gene encodes CDR1 MDHEN and CDR2 SYDVKM. Each study subject had MCPyV-positive Merkel cell carcinoma confirmed by biopsy and had serum antibodies to T-antigen that tested positive. Six adjacent 10-micron frozen tumor sections were used for genomic DNA extraction without cell sorting or culture. Optimal cutting temperature compound was used to freeze tumor biopsy tissue measuring roughly 5 x 5 x 5 mm. Hematoxylin and eosin scout sections confirmed abundant Merkel cell carcinoma and infiltrating cells in the frozen biopsy.

TRB CDR3 sequencing and data processing of tumor genomic DNA were performed with the immunoSEQ assay. TCRdb provides this immuneACCESS table in a form limited to in-frame rearrangements. Some clones are lacking; in checked studies, under half of them reflect an unresolved V gene, and why the rest are absent is not known. The sample records more than 12,000 clones, around 74% of which are singletons. Clones ranked in the top ten supply roughly 18% of the sample. The sample originates from a study of T cell repertoires in Merkel cell carcinoma (dated by TCRdb to the late 2010s). A note on the overall study: Patients who had received intralesional immunotherapy or systemic immune checkpoint blockade ahead of the biopsy were left out. MCPyV-specific clonotypes were initially defined through tetramer sorting, cloning and paired TCR sequencing of expanded tumor-infiltrating lymphocytes. To be included, a participant needed a diagnosis of MCPyV-positive Merkel cell carcinoma and tumor-infiltrating lymphocytes that had been successfully expanded in vitro. What the authors observed across the whole study: The study did not examine normal tissue biopsies.

The TCR originated in an adult with Merkel cell carcinoma. The specimen sequenced was tumor tissue. In this chain, TRBV28 is recombined with TRBJ2-3, with TRBD2 as a weak D call on 6 bases. In nucleotide form, the sequence is TGTGCCAGTTCATCAGGCAGGTCGGCTAGCGTTTTCACAGATACGCAGTATTTT. Its protein product is CASSSGRSASVFTDTQYF.